The source of this T cell receptor (beta chain) is a study of neoadjuvant anti-PD-1 for oral cavity cancer. This table comes from immunoSEQ multiplex PCR, and its TCRdb copy is limited to in-frame clones, with some not included. The sample holds under 6,000 clones, around half seen once. Time point reported: after neoadjuvant nivolumab, at surgical resection. These newly diagnosed stage II-IVA oral cavity squamous cell carcinoma patients had no prior systemic or radiation treatment. Germline V lookup: CDR1 SGHRS, CDR2 YFSETQ. The CDR3 spans 21 residues. Trimming removed 1 base from V and 3 bases from J, with 29 bases in between.

The origin of this receptor is a person aged 40 to 85 with oral cavity squamous cell carcinoma. This chain links TRBV5-1 with TRBJ1-5, with D maybe TRBD1 (5 bases). The sequences come from tumor tissue, collected after nivolumab (anti-PD-1) treatment. The CDR3, as DNA: TGCGCCAGCAGCTTGCTCGTCTGTACTGGGGGTAACTTCACGGTCAATCAGCCCCAGCATTTT. Encoded protein: CASSLLVCTGGNFTVNQPQHF.